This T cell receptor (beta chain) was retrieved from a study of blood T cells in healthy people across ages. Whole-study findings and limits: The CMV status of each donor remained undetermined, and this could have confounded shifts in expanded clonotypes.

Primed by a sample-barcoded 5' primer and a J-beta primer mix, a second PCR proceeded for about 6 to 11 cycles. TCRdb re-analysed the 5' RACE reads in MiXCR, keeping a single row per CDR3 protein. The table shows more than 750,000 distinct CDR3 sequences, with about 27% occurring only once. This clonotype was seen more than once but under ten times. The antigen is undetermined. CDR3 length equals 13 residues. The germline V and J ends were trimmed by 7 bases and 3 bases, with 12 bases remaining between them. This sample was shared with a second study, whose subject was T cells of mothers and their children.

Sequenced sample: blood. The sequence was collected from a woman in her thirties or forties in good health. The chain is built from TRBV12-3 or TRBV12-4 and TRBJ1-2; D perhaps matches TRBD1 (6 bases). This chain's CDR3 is CASIPTGHYGYTF. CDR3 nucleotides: TGTGCCAGCATCCCCACAGGGCACTATGGCTACACCTTC.